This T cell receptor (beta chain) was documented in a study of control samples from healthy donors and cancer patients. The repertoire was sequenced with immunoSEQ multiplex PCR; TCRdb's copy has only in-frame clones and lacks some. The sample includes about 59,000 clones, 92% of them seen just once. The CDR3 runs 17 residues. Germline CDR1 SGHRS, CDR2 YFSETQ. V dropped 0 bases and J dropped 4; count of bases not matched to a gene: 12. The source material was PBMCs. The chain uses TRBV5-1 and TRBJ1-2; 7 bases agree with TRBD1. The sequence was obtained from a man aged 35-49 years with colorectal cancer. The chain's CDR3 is CASSLDPTGRGSYGYTF. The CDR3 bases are TGCGCCAGCAGCTTGGACCCGACAGGGAGAGGTAGCTATGGCTACACCTTC. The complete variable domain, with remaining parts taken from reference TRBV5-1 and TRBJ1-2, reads KAGVTQTPRYLIKTRGQQVTLSCSPISGHRSVSWYQQTPGQGLQFLFEYFSETQRNKGNFPGRFSGRQFSNSRSEMNVSTLELGDSALYLCASSLDPTGRGSYGYTFGSGTRLTVV.